These 30 T cell receptor beta chains were sequenced from one sample in a study of post-analysis software for immune sequencing data. Unique molecular identifiers were built into the TCR beta cDNA libraries. Each CDR3 protein is one row after TCRdb ran MiXCR on the PCR reads. The sample includes some 890,000 distinct CDR3 sequences, about 50% seen only once; the top ten take around 4.5%. These receptors are not linked to any known antigen. Notes on the study in general: Elevated frequency relative to controls characterized several TRBV segments in patients, TRBV5-6, TRBV5-1 and TRBV20-1 among them.

The sequenced sample consisted of blood. Source of these receptors: a girl between 10 and 17 years old with multiple sclerosis.

The V and J genes are TRBV12-3 or TRBV12-4 and TRBJ1-1; no clear D. V gave up 1 base and J gave up 12 bases, with 12 bases separating them. This CDR3 is built from 12 residues. The CDR3 nucleotides read TGTGCCAGCAGTTTAGGGCCCCTATGGCCTTTCTTT. Translating it yields CASSLGPLWPFF.

The rearrangement joins TRBV15 to TRBJ1-1; no reliable D call. In germline, CDR1 is LNHNV, CDR2 YYDKDF (reference sequence). The germline V and J ends were trimmed by 1 base and 0 bases, with 9 bases remaining between them. This CDR3 spans 15 amino acids. In DNA form, the CDR3 reads TGTGCCACCAGCAGAGGGGCAGGAATGAACACTGAAGCTTTCTTT. Protein: CATSRGAGMNTEAFF.

The chain employs TRBV7-9 and TRBJ2-4; either TRBD1 or TRBD2 may supply D (5 bases each). V gave up 3 bases and J gave up 6 bases, with 24 bases separating them. Germline CDR1 is SEHNR and CDR2 is FQNEAQ (reference sequence). The CDR3 extends over 18 amino acids. In DNA form, the CDR3 reads TGTGCCAGCAGCTTTCCCGGCTGGGACCCCGAGAGCGTAAACATTCAGTACTTC. It translates to CASSFPGWDPESVNIQYF.

In this sample, this clonotype turned up a few times. V and J are TRBV20-1 and TRBJ2-7, with D unresolved. Trimming left V 0 bases short and J 0 bases short, with 9 bases between. Germline V CDR1 and CDR2: DFQATT, SNEGSKA (reference sequence). This CDR3 has 14 residues. The CDR3 sequence is CSAREVSNSYEQYF. The DNA for the CDR3 is TGCAGTGCTAGAGAGGTCTCCAACTCCTACGAGCAGTACTTC.

The J gene is TRBJ1-4, the V gene TRBV7-9; D is undetermined. This CDR3 has 16 amino acids. The V end was cut by 5 bases, the J end by 0 bases, with 13 bases between. The germline V gene encodes CDR1 SEHNR and CDR2 FQNEAQ (reference sequence). CDR3 protein: CASSPVKTATNEKLFF. The CDR3, as DNA: TGTGCCAGCAGCCCAGTAAAAACAGCAACTAATGAAAAACTGTTTTTT.

The J gene is TRBJ2-1, the V gene TRBV20-1; 9 bases match TRBD1. The CDR3 covers 12 residues. J lost 12 bases, V lost 1 base, and 4 bases had no gene match. The germline CDR1 and CDR2 sequences are DFQATT and SNEGSKA (reference sequence). Written as DNA, the CDR3 is TGCAGTGCTAGAGGGGACAGGGTGGGGCAGTTCTTC. Translating it yields CSARGDRVGQFF.

The chain links TRBV20-1 to TRBJ1-2; the D gene is possibly TRBD1 (5 bases). Germline values: CDR1 DFQATT, CDR2 SNEGSKA (reference sequence). This CDR3 is 14 amino acids long. V lost 6 bases to trimming and J lost 4 bases, with 18 bases between them. The CDR3 nucleotides are TGCAGTGCCCCCGGGGGGAATCTAGCCTATGGCTACACCTTC. Translating gives CSAPGGNLAYGYTF.

This chain joins TRBV20-1 and TRBJ2-7; 11 nucleotides line up with TRBD2. Trimming took 6 bases from V and 0 from J; bases not matched to a gene: 7. The CDR3 is 15 residues long. From germline, CDR1 is DFQATT and CDR2 SNEGSKA (reference sequence). In DNA form, the CDR3 reads TGCAGTGCGGGCGGACTAGCGGGTATCTCCTACGAGCAGTACTTC. Protein sequence: CSAGGLAGISYEQYF.

This chain links TRBV4-1 with TRBJ2-3; the match to TRBD2 covers 12 bases. CDR1 is MGHRA and CDR2 is YSYEKL in the germline V gene. Trimming at V came to 4 bases and at J to 8 bases, leaving 7 bases not matched to a gene. The CDR3 extends over 15 amino acids. CDR3 loop: CASSPGLAGGVTQYF. CDR3 nucleotides: TGCGCCAGCAGCCCGGGACTAGCGGGCGGGGTTACGCAGTATTTT.

J is TRBJ2-5 and V is TRBV4-1; D uncertain. V lost 1 base and J lost 0, with 9 bases in between. CDR1 is MGHRA and CDR2 is YSYEKL in the germline V gene. This CDR3 is 15 amino acids long. The CDR3 protein is CASSQVGWDQETQYF. The CDR3 DNA follows: TGCGCCAGCAGCCAAGTTGGATGGGACCAAGAGACCCAGTACTTC.

This clonotype was observed once. This chain links TRBV7-9 with TRBJ1-1; D may be TRBD1 (6 bases). The V gene's germline CDR1 is SEHNR and CDR2 FQNEAQ (reference sequence). V was trimmed by 4 bases and J by 4 bases, leaving 22 bases between them. The CDR3 contains 17 residues. CDR3: CASSSTEWGARVTEAFF. The DNA for the CDR3 is TGTGCCAGCAGCTCGACCGAGTGGGGGGCCCGAGTCACTGAAGCTTTCTTT.

J is TRBJ2-5 and V is TRBV29-1; D possibly uses TRBD1 or TRBD2 (5 bases each). Germline CDR1 and CDR2: SQVTM and ANQGSEA. Trimming removed 7 bases at V and 0 bases at J, with 18 bases between. There are 15 residues in the CDR3. This CDR3 reads CSAYGTNSYQETQYF. The CDR3 region has the DNA TGCAGCGCTTACGGGACCAACAGCTACCAAGAGACCCAGTACTTC.

This chain connects TRBV29-1 to TRBJ1-1, with D possibly being TRBD1 (6 bases). V lost 6 bases and J 2 bases, leaving 10 bases between the germline ends. CDR1 and CDR2 (germline): SQVTM, ANQGSEA. CDR3 length: 12 residues. CDR3 sequence (DNA): TGCAGCGTGCGGGGGCCTAACACTGAAGCTTTCTTT. Its translation: CSVRGPNTEAFF.

V usage is TRBV12-3 or TRBV12-4 and J usage is TRBJ1-2; 7 bases fit TRBD1. This CDR3 is built from 16 residues. V lost 6 bases to trimming and J lost 4 bases; unmatched junction nucleotides: 14. Here the CDR3 reads CASRRTGVGESYGYTF. CDR3 nucleotide sequence: TGTGCCAGCAGACGGACAGGAGTCGGGGAGAGCTATGGCTACACCTTC.

This chain links TRBV5-1 with TRBJ2-5, with 8 nucleotides matching TRBD1. The CDR3 loop spans 16 amino acids. Germline V gene lookup returns CDR1 SGHRS and CDR2 YFSETQ. Germline trimming cut 4 bases from V and 4 bases from J; bases unmatched to any gene: 12. In DNA, the CDR3 is TGCGCCAGCAGCGAACACAATACAGGGGGAAGAGAGACCCAGTACTTC. This encodes CASSEHNTGGRETQYF.

The chain is built from TRBV29-1 and TRBJ2-7; D may be TRBD1 or TRBD2 (5 bases each). The CDR3 covers 12 residues. Germline-derived CDR1 and CDR2 are SQVTM and ANQGSEA. The DNA of the CDR3 is TGCAACGTGCACGGGACCGTCAACGAGCAGTACTTC. It yields the protein CNVHGTVNEQYF.

This clonotype has a count of ten or more. The chain combines TRBV20-1 with TRBJ2-1, with 14 bases aligning to TRBD2. Trimming removed 6 bases from V and 9 bases from J; junction bases left unmatched: 7. CDR3 length: 14 amino acids. The germline CDR1 and CDR2 sequences are DFQATT and SNEGSKA (reference sequence). The DNA for the CDR3 is TGCAGTGCCGGGGGACTAGCGGGGGCGAGTGAGCAGTTCTTC. Residues: CSAGGLAGASEQFF.

The chain uses TRBV29-1 and TRBJ2-7; D gene ambiguous. V lost 4 bases, J lost 0 bases, and 10 bases lay in between. The germline CDR1 and CDR2 sequences are SQVTM and ANQGSEA. The CDR3 consists of 13 residues. The CDR3 nucleotides read TGCAGCGTTGTTGGGCTCAGCTCCTACGAGCAGTACTTC. This codes for CSVVGLSSYEQYF.

This clonotype was picked up a small number of times. The chain combines TRBV20-1 with TRBJ2-7, with 9 positions matching TRBD1. Unmatched junction bases numbered 8, after V lost 1 base and J lost 4 bases. CDR1 and CDR2 from the germline V gene are DFQATT and SNEGSKA (reference sequence). This CDR3 has 15 amino acids. CDR3 DNA: TGCAGTGCTAGAGGACCGGGACAGGGAAATTACGAGCAGTACTTC. Translation: CSARGPGQGNYEQYF.

The chain carries TRBV5-5 and TRBJ2-7; D possibly corresponds to TRBD1 (5 bases). The DNA end is a closer match to TRBJ2-5, so the J assignment may be wrong. The CDR3 has 14 amino acids. Germline V gene sequence: CDR1 SGHKS, CDR2 YYEKEE (reference sequence). Here the CDR3 DNA reads TGTGCCAGCAGCTTTACACAGGACGGAAAGACCCAGTACTTC. Its translation: CASSFTQDGKTQYF.

This chain uses TRBV29-1 with TRBJ1-2; 7 bases are shared with TRBD1. With V trimmed by 3 bases and J by 8 bases, 12 bases remained unmatched. This CDR3 comprises 14 residues. In germline, CDR1 is SQVTM, CDR2 ANQGSEA. CDR3 bases: TGCAGCGTTGACGATCCCTCGACAGGGCCAGGCTACACCTTC. Translation gives CSVDDPSTGPGYTF.

V is TRBV7-8 and J is TRBJ2-3; D might be TRBD1 (5 bases). The CDR3 runs 12 residues. V lost 5 bases, J lost 8 bases, and 11 bases lay in between. Germline CDR1 and CDR2: SGHVS and FQNEAQ. CDR3 sequence (DNA): TGTGCCAGCAGCCCCCAGGGTGGTACGCAGTATTTT. Protein product: CASSPQGGTQYF.

This clonotype was detected many times. The chain combines TRBV7-8 with TRBJ1-5; D is uncertain. The V gene lost 1 base and the J gene lost 1 base, with 14 bases spanning the gap. The CDR3 extends over 17 amino acids. Germline assignment: CDR1 SGHVS and CDR2 FQNEAQ. The CDR3 DNA sequence: TGTGCCAGCAGCTTAGATCAGGCAGGCTGGAGCAATCAGCCCCAGCATTTT. Protein: CASSLDQAGWSNQPQHF.

The genes are TRBV29-1 and TRBJ2-7; TRBD1 matches 8 bases. The V and J ends lost 3 bases and 2 bases, in that order; junction bases with no gene match: 9. CDR3 length equals 15 residues. Germline V gene data show CDR1 as SQVTM and CDR2 as ANQGSEA. The CDR3 bases are TGCAGCGTTGACCTCCCGGGACAGGCCACCTACGAGCAGTACTTC. Its protein is CSVDLPGQATYEQYF.

The chain recombines TRBV5-1 with TRBJ2-1; D perhaps matches TRBD2 (5 bases). This CDR3 is built from 12 residues. Germline V CDR1 and CDR2: SGHRS, YFSETQ. V was trimmed by 5 bases and J by 8 bases, leaving 11 bases between them. The CDR3 loop reads CASRVGGYEQFF. In nucleotides, the CDR3 is TGCGCCAGCAGAGTAGGCGGGTATGAGCAGTTCTTC.

In its sample, this clonotype was seen many times. The rearrangement links TRBV11-2 to TRBJ2-5; 8 nucleotides agree with TRBD2. This CDR3 region has 14 residues. Trimming took 5 bases from V and 5 from J; bases not matched to a gene: 7. Germline V CDR1 and CDR2: SGHAT, FQNNGV. The CDR3 region is CASSPDSGGETQYF. The CDR3 DNA reads as TGTGCCAGCAGCCCCGACAGCGGGGGTGAGACCCAGTACTTC.

The chain recombines TRBV20-1 with TRBJ2-1, with TRBD2 identical over 9 bases. The V gene end was trimmed by 3 bases and the J gene end by 4 bases; junction bases not matched to a gene: 10. Germline V CDR1 and CDR2: DFQATT, SNEGSKA (reference sequence). The CDR3 consists of 16 residues. CDR3 bases: TGCAGTGCTAGGAGACCCAGGAGCGGGGGGTACAATGAGCAGTTCTTC. It specifies CSARRPRSGGYNEQFF.

This clonotype was counted a few times. The rearrangement joins TRBV12-3 or TRBV12-4 to TRBJ1-2; D perhaps matches TRBD1 (5 bases). This CDR3 has 13 amino acids. Trimming cost V 6 bases and J 8 bases, with 16 bases left between them. DNA for the CDR3: TGTGCCAGCAGCTCAGGGTTAACGGGAGGCTACACCTTC. It specifies CASSSGLTGGYTF.

V and J are TRBV7-6 and TRBJ1-1; a weak D match, TRBD1 (6 bases). Trimming cost V 5 bases and J 0 bases, with 28 bases left between them. Germline assignment: CDR1 SGHVS and CDR2 FNYEAQ. The CDR3 loop spans 20 amino acids. The DNA of the CDR3 is TGTGCCAGCAGCCCCAGGGCAAGAAGCAGGGGCCATGGCTTGAACACTGAAGCTTTCTTT. Protein product: CASSPRARSRGHGLNTEAFF. Using reference TRBV7-6 and TRBJ1-1 for the parts outside the CDR3, the full variable domain is GAGVSQSPRYKVTKRGQDVALRCDPISGHVSLYWYRQALGQGPEFLTYFNYEAQQDKSGLPNDRFSAERPEGSISTLTIQRTEQRDSAMYRCASSPRARSRGHGLNTEAFFGQGTRLTVV.

Written as DNA, the CDR3 is TGTGCCAGCAGTTACCAAGCGGGAGTTTATGGCACAGATACGCAGTATTTT. Translating it yields CASSYQAGVYGTDTQYF. The V gene is TRBV6-5, the J gene TRBJ2-3; TRBD2 matches at 8 bases. CDR1 and CDR2 from the germline V gene are MNHEY and SVGAGI. The V and J ends lost 2 bases and 1 base, in that order; junction bases with no gene match: 8. This CDR3 spans 17 amino acids.